Listed below are T cell receptor beta chains from one sample, sequenced in a study of T cells after yellow fever vaccination. TCRdb re-derived calls from the 5' RACE reads in MiXCR, one entry per CDR3 protein. The sample has approximately 300,000 distinct CDR3 sequences, roughly 8.7% seen once. The sequenced sample was PBMCs, obtained on the day of the first yellow fever vaccination. The receptor source for this set is a man aged 18 to 30 who received the YFV17D yellow fever vaccine. Both conserved end residues are part of each CDR3. A D gene is named only where the DNA matches it firmly. Clone size is shown for a subset of rows, as once, few, many or a class of expanded clone.

TRBJ2-5 | TRBD2 | few | TRBV18 | 18 | TGTGCCAGCTCACCGCCCTGGGTAGCGGGGTTTCGAGGAGAGACCCAGTACTTC | CASSPPWVAGFRGETQYF
TRBJ2-3 | . | many | TRBV5-6 | 15 | TGTGCCAGCAGCTTCACCGGGATTCTCACAGATACGCAGTATTTT | CASSFTGILTDTQYF
TRBJ2-2 | . | many | TRBV5-1 | 15 | TGCGCCAGCAGCTTGGGCCAGACGAACACCGGGGAGCTGTTTTTT | CASSLGQTNTGELFF
TRBJ1-5 | . | few | TRBV6-2/TRBV6-3 | 16 | TGTGCCAGCAGTTACTCTGGGGAAAGGGGCAATCAGCCCCAGCATTTT | CASSYSGERGNQPQHF
TRBJ2-1 | TRBD2 | few | TRBV20-1 | 16 | TGCAGTGCGACGGCGCTGACTAGCGGGGGAAACAATGAGCAGTTCTTC | CSATALTSGGNNEQFF
TRBJ2-1 | . | few | TRBV12-3/TRBV12-4 | 13 | TGTGCCAGCAGTTTGGGTCGGAAAAATGAGCAGTTCTTC | CASSLGRKNEQFF
TRBJ1-1 | . | . | TRBV7-3 | 14 | TGTGCCAGCAGCCAGGACGCACGGATGGGGGAAGCTTTCTTT | CASSQDARMGEAFF
TRBJ1-1 | TRBD1 | many | TRBV6-1 | 14 | TGTGCCAGCAGTGGACAGGGCTGGAACACTGAAGCTTTCTTT | CASSGQGWNTEAFF
TRBJ2-1 | . | few | TRBV5-1 | 16 | TGCGCCAGCAGCCCCAATTTGGGTAGGGTCTACAATGAGCAGTTCTTC | CASSPNLGRVYNEQFF
TRBJ2-1 | TRBD1 | . | TRBV10-1 | 15 | TGCGCCAGCAGTGATCCCGGGACCAGGGGGTCTGAGCAGTTCTTC | CASSDPGTRGSEQFF
TRBJ2-2 | . | few | TRBV7-3 | 14 | TGTGCCAGCAGACCAGACAGATACACCGGGGAGCTGTTTTTT | CASRPDRYTGELFF
TRBJ2-6 | . | . | TRBV7-2 | 15 | TGTGCCAGCACCTCTACAGGGACTGGGGCCAACGTCCTGACTTTC | CASTSTGTGANVLTF
TRBJ2-2 | . | few | TRBV20-1 | 13 | TGCAGTGCTAGAGTAGGGACAACCGGGGAGCTGTTTTTT | CSARVGTTGELFF
TRBJ1-1 | . | . | TRBV6-1 | 13 | TGTGCCAGCAGTCTTTACGTGGGCACTGAAGCTTTCTTT | CASSLYVGTEAFF
TRBJ2-7 | . | few | TRBV4-2 | 15 | TGTGCCAGCAGCCAAGACCAGGGGCCCCCCTACGAGCAGTACTTC | CASSQDQGPPYEQYF
TRBJ1-5 | TRBD1 | . | TRBV19 | 14 | TGTGCCAGTAGTATCGACAGGGGAGCTCAGCCCCAGCATTTT | CASSIDRGAQPQHF
TRBJ2-3 | TRBD2 | many | TRBV27 | 16 | TGTGCCAGCAGTTTTATAGCGGGGGCGGGCACAGATACGCAGTATTTT | CASSFIAGAGTDTQYF
TRBJ2-7 | TRBD1 | few | TRBV20-1 | 14 | TGCAGTGCTACGTCCGGGACAGGGGGCTACGAGCAGTACTTC | CSATSGTGGYEQYF
TRBJ2-6 | . | few | TRBV2 | 17 | TGTGCCAGCAGTTTCGGACAGACTATCTCTGGGGCCAACGTCCTGACTTTC | CASSFGQTISGANVLTF
TRBJ1-2 | TRBD1 | . | TRBV10-3 | 15 | TGTGCCATCAGTGACACTACAGGGGGCATATATGGCTACACCTTC | CAISDTTGGIYGYTF
TRBJ2-7 | . | . | TRBV27 | 14 | TGTGCCAGCAGAAGGGGGTGGGATTCCTACGAGCAGTACTTC | CASRRGWDSYEQYF
TRBJ2-6 | . | few | TRBV7-6 | 18 | TGTGCCAGCAGCTTAAACCGAGACTCCGCAGGAGGGGCCAACGTCCTGACTTTC | CASSLNRDSAGGANVLTF
TRBJ2-1 | . | few | TRBV3-1 | 15 | TGTGCCAGCAGTCCCACTCGGACACGGTACCATGAGCAGTTCTTC | CASSPTRTRYHEQFF
TRBJ1-3 | . | . | TRBV7-2 | 14 | TGTGCCAGCAGCTTACCAGTAGGTGGAAACACCATATATTTT | CASSLPVGGNTIYF
TRBJ1-1 | TRBD1 | . | TRBV29-1 | 16 | TGCAGCGTTACACCGGGACAGGGGTCAACTAACACTGAAGCTTTCTTT | CSVTPGQGSTNTEAFF
TRBJ2-3 | TRBD1 | few | TRBV5-1 | 16 | TGCGCCAGCAGCCCGACAGGGGACACGACCACAGATACGCAGTATTTT | CASSPTGDTTTDTQYF
TRBJ1-2 | . | few | TRBV11-1 | 15 | TGTGCCAGCAGCTTATTTCCAGGGTCCGACTATGGCTACACCTTC | CASSLFPGSDYGYTF
TRBJ2-7 | . | . | TRBV20-1 | 11 | TGCAGTGCTAGGAAAATCTACGAGCAGTACTTC | CSARKIYEQYF
TRBJ2-1 | TRBD2 | . | TRBV5-1 | 17 | TGCGCCAGCAGCTTGACTAGCGGGGCCAGCTCCTACAATGAGCAGTTCTTC | CASSLTSGASSYNEQFF
TRBJ2-2 | . | few | TRBV20-1 | 16 | TGCAGTGCCCGGGGGCATTCCCAGGGAAGCCCCGGGGAGCTGTTTTTT | CSARGHSQGSPGELFF
TRBJ2-3 | TRBD2 | few | TRBV30 | 14 | TGTGCCTGGAGTGTAGGCGGGGGTGCAGATACGCAGTATTTT | CAWSVGGGADTQYF
TRBJ2-1 | . | . | TRBV7-2 | 13 | TGTGCCAGCAGCCCTAGCATCCCCCAAGAGCAGTTCTTC | CASSPSIPQEQFF
TRBJ2-1 | . | many | TRBV6-2/TRBV6-3 | 13 | TGTGCCAGCAGCTCGGGTACCTACAATGAGCAGTTCTTC | CASSSGTYNEQFF
TRBJ2-5 | . | . | TRBV5-1 | 14 | TGCGCCAGCAGCTTGGAGGGTCCTAATGAGACCCAGTACTTC | CASSLEGPNETQYF
TRBJ1-5 | . | . | TRBV12-3/TRBV12-4 | 13 | TGTGCCAGCGATAACAAGGACGGAAGGCCCCAGCATTTT | CASDNKDGRPQHF
TRBJ1-2 | . | many | TRBV9 | 15 | TGTGCCAGCAGCGTAGCAGAAGCAGGCTGGAATGGCTACACCTTC | CASSVAEAGWNGYTF
TRBJ2-1 | . | . | TRBV20-1 | 15 | TGCAGTGCTAGAGAGTGGCCCGTGAGCAGGGATGAGCAGTTCTTC | CSAREWPVSRDEQFF
TRBJ1-5 | . | few | TRBV6-2/TRBV6-3 | 14 | TGTGCCAGCATCCCCTCGAACAGCAATCAGCCCCAGCATTTT | CASIPSNSNQPQHF
TRBJ2-7 | . | few | TRBV6-2/TRBV6-3 | 14 | TGTGCCAGCAACCGGGGCACCTTAGCCTACGAGCAGTACTTC | CASNRGTLAYEQYF
TRBJ2-7 | . | once | TRBV6-1 | 13 | TGTGCCAACAGTCCTGGACAGCCCTACGAGCAGTACTTC | CANSPGQPYEQYF
TRBJ2-3 | . | many | TRBV11-2 | 13 | TGTGCCAGCAGCCTCAACCTCGCGGATACGCAGTATTTT | CASSLNLADTQYF
TRBJ1-1 | . | . | TRBV6-5 | 15 | TGTGCCAGCAGTTACTTGGGGCTTACGAACACTGAAGCTTTCTTT | CASSYLGLTNTEAFF
TRBJ2-1 | . | . | TRBV7-9 | 15 | TGTGCCAGCAGCTCCGACCTTTACCCCCACAATGAGCAGTTCTTC | CASSSDLYPHNEQFF
TRBJ2-3 | . | few | TRBV29-1 | 14 | TGCAGCGGCTCTCTCTCAGCTAGCACAGATACGCAGTATTTT | CSGSLSASTDTQYF
TRBJ2-1 | TRBD2 | few | TRBV10-3 | 15 | TGTGCCATCAGTGACCAGCGGGGGGGGTTCAATGAGCAGTTCTTC | CAISDQRGGFNEQFF
TRBJ2-4 | . | few | TRBV29-1 | 12 | TGCAGCGCCCGAGGCAGTCAGGGCATTCAGTACTTC | CSARGSQGIQYF
TRBJ1-1 | TRBD1 | many | TRBV11-2 | 17 | TGTGCCAGCAGCACGTTTGGGGACAGGTCCGGTGGAACTGAAGCTTTCTTT | CASSTFGDRSGGTEAFF
TRBJ1-6 | . | few | TRBV20-1 | 15 | TGCAGTGCTAGAGTAAGGTGGGGAGGTGATTCACCCCTCCACTTT | CSARVRWGGDSPLHF
TRBJ2-2 | TRBD2 | . | TRBV7-2 | 16 | TGTGCCAGCAGCTTAGTCGGGCTAGCGGGCACCGGGGGTCTGTTTTTT | CASSLVGLAGTGGLFF
TRBJ2-2 | . | few | TRBV12-3/TRBV12-4 | 14 | TGTGCCAGCCCGAGGACAGCAAACACCGGGGAGCTGTTTTTT | CASPRTANTGELFF
TRBJ2-1 | TRBD1 | . | TRBV28 | 14 | TGTGCCAGCAGTCTCCCGGGACAGAACAATGAGCAGTTCTTC | CASSLPGQNNEQFF
TRBJ1-2 | . | . | TRBV20-1 | 15 | TGCAGTGCCCCCGGGGGATCGACAGTTAACTATGGCTACACCTTC | CSAPGGSTVNYGYTF
TRBJ2-6 | . | few | TRBV5-5 | 17 | TGTGCCAGCAGCCCCCCATGGACTACCTCTGGGGCCAACGTCCTGACTTTC | CASSPPWTTSGANVLTF